The clone carrying this T cell receptor beta chain is deemed medium-sized by its frequency. The antigen remains unidentified. This sample was taken from a study of human CD8 memory T cell subsets. The study, taken as a whole, reports: Diversity in stem-like memory and precursor exhausted T cells was similarly high, unlike effector memory cells.

Construction of TCR beta libraries was accomplished by means of UMI-labeled 5' RACE. TCRdb reanalyzed the 5' RACE reads, giving one entry per CDR3 protein sequence and no DNA. The listing contains about 10,000 distinct CDR3 sequences. Memory CD8+ T cells of the stem-like type (TSTEM) were CCR7+ PD-1- TIGIT-. Per subset, duplicate vials of 150,000 sorted CD8+ T cells supplied RNA. The CDR3 is made up of 12 amino acids. Per the germline V gene, CDR1 is MNHNY and CDR2 is SVGAGI (reference sequence). This clonotype was sampled from a human donor in good health. The sequencing sample was made of CD8+ stem-like memory T cells (TSCM and TCM) sorted from PBMCs. Subset described: stem-like memory CD8 T cells (TSTEM), CCR7+ PD-1- TIGIT-. This chain joins TRBV6-6 and TRBJ1-2; TCRdb's D call, TRBD1, is unchecked because there is no DNA. This CDR3 is CASRREIYGYTF.